The source of this TCR beta chain is a study of CD8 T cells in ankylosing spondylitis. At least ten counts were recorded for this clonotype. Its antigen remains unknown. CDR1 is SGHTA and CDR2 is FQGNSA in the germline V gene. The V gene end was trimmed by 5 bases and the J gene end by 6 bases; junction bases not matched to a gene: 4. The CDR3 runs 13 residues. Overall study findings and caveats: Significantly higher representation of disease-linked clones was reported for matched ankylosing spondylitis synovial fluid. As for the disease-linked clones, they showed a CD8+ phenotype and occurred at relatively low frequencies in peripheral blood. In the blood and synovial fluid of reactive arthritis, some motif variants had been previously reported.

Libraries of TCR beta came from quantitative 5'-RACE with molecular barcodes. TCRdb ran MiXCR on the 5' RACE reads and lists one entry per CDR3 protein. The top ten hold 8% to 13% of the sample, which has 150,000 to 200,000 distinct CDR3 sequences, approximately 13% seen once. The chain is built from TRBV7-2 and TRBJ2-1, with TRBD1 identical over 7 bases. The clonotype was recovered from a female donor with ankylosing spondylitis or in good health (not recorded which). Sequencing was carried out using blood, either unsorted or a sorted T cell fraction (not recorded which). CDR3 in amino acids: CASSPGQPNEQFF. CDR3 DNA sequence: TGTGCCAGCAGCCCGGGACAGCCCAATGAGCAGTTCTTC.